The sequence of this T cell receptor (beta chain) was determined in a study of CD8 T cells in Susac syndrome. Trimming took 3 bases from V and 5 from J, leaving 8 bases between them. CDR1 and CDR2 from the germline V gene are MNHEY and SMNVEV (reference sequence). This CDR3 is 12 amino acids long. The control group consisted of healthy donors matched for age and sex. TEMRA cells were FACS-enriched, unlike CD8+ and CD4+ T cells, which were negatively isolated. The RNA, about 0.45 to 1 ug, was put through reverse transcription using random hexamers. TCR beta CDR3 was amplified by immunoSEQ covering 54 Vbeta and 13 Jbeta. TCRdb ran MiXCR on the immunoSEQ multiplex PCR reads and lists one entry per CDR3 protein. This table holds 180,000 or so distinct CDR3 sequences, about 94% found once.

The V call is TRBV27, the J call TRBJ2-7; D call uncertain. The receptor was isolated from a human donor in good health. Input material: CD4+ T cells from PBMCs. Written as DNA, the CDR3 is TGTGCCAGCAGTTTGGTTCCCCACGAGCAGTACTTC. It specifies CASSLVPHEQYF.